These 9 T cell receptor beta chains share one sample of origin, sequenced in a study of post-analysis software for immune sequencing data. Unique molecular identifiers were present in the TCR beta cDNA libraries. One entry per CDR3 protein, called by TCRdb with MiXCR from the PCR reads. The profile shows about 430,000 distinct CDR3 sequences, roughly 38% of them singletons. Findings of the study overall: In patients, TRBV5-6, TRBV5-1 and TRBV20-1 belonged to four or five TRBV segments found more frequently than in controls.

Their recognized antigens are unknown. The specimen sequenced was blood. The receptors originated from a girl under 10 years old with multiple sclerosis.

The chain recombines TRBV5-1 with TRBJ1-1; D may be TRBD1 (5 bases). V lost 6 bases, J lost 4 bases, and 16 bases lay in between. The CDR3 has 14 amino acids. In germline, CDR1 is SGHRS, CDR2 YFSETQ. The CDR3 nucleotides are TGCGCCAGCACCCCTCAGGGAAGGAGCACTGAAGCTTTCTTT. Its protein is CASTPQGRSTEAFF.

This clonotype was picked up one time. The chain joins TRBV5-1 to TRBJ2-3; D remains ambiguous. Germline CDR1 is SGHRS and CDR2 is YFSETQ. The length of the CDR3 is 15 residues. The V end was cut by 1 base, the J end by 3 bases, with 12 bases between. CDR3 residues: CASSLINFSTDTQYF. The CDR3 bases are TGCGCCAGCAGCTTGATCAATTTTAGTACAGATACGCAGTATTTT.

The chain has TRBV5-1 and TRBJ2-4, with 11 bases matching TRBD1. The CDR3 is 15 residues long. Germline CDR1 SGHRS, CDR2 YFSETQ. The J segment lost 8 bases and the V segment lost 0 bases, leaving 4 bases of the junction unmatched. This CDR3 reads CASSLGWGQGDIQYF. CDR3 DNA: TGCGCCAGCAGCTTGGGTTGGGGACAGGGGGACATTCAGTACTTC.

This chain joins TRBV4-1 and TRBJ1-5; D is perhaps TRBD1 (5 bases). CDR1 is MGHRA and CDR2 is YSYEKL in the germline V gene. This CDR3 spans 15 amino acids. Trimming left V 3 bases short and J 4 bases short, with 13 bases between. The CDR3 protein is CASSQWEGSNQPQHF. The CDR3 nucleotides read TGCGCCAGCAGCCAGTGGGAGGGGTCGAATCAGCCCCAGCATTTT.

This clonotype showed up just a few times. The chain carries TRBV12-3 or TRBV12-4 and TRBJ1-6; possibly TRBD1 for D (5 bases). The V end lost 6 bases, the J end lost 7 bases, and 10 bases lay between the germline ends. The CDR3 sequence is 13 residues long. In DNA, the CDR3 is TGTGCCAGCAGCTCGGACACGAATTCACCCCTCCACTTT. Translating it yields CASSSDTNSPLHF.

CDR3 nucleotides: TGTGCCAGCAGTTCTAGCGGGACGCAATACAATGAGCAGTTCTTC. Protein product: CASSSSGTQYNEQFF. This rearrangement joins TRBV12-3 or TRBV12-4 to TRBJ2-1, with 9 bases fitting TRBD2. The CDR3 is 15 residues long. The trim removed 4 bases at V and 4 bases at J, leaving 5 bases unmatched.

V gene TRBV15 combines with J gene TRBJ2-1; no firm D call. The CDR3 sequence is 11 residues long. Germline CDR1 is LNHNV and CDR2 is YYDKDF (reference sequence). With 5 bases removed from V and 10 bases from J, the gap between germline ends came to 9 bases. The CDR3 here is CATSPGSEQFF. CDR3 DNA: TGTGCCACCAGCCCGGGTTCGGAGCAGTTCTTC.

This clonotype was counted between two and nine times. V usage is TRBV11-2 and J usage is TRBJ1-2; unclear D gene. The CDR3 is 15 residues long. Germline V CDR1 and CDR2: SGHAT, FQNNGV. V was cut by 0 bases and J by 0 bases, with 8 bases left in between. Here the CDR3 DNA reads TGTGCCAGCAGCTTAGATCAGCCAGCTAACTATGGCTACACCTTC. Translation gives CASSLDQPANYGYTF.

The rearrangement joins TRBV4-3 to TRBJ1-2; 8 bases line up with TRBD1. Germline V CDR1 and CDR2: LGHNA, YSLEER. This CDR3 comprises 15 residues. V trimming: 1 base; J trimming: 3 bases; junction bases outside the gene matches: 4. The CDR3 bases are TGCGCCAGCAGCCAAGGGACAGGGCAGTACTATGGCTACACCTTC. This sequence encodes CASSQGTGQYYGYTF.